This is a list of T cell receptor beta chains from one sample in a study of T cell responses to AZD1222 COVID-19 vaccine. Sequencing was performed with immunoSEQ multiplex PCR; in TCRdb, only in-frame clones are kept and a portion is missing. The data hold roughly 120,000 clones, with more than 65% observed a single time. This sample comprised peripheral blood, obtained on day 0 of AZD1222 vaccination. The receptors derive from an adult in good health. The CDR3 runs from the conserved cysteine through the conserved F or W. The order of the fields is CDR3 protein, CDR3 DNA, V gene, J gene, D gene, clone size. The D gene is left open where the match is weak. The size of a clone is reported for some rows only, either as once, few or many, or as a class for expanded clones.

CDR3aa: CASSSRVRETQYF
CDR3nt: TGCGCCAGCAGCTCTAGGGTGCGGGAGACCCAGTACTTC
v_gene: TRBV5-1
j_gene: TRBJ2-5
d_gene: .
abundance: .

CDR3aa: CASSPGGAGETQYF
CDR3nt: TGTGCCAGCAGCCCCGGGGGGGCCGGAGAGACCCAGTACTTC
v_gene: TRBV7-2
j_gene: TRBJ2-5
d_gene: TRBD2
abundance: .

CDR3aa: CASSPRTGTYTIYF
CDR3nt: TGTGCCAGCAGCCCAAGGACCGGGACATACACCATATATTTT
v_gene: TRBV4-2
j_gene: TRBJ1-3
d_gene: .
abundance: .

CDR3aa: CASSVGQGFNQPQHF
CDR3nt: TGTGCCAGCAGCGTAGGGCAGGGTTTCAATCAGCCCCAGCATTTT
v_gene: TRBV9
j_gene: TRBJ1-5
d_gene: .
abundance: .

CDR3aa: CSAREDNEQFF
CDR3nt: TGCAGTGCTAGAGAGGACAATGAGCAGTTCTTC
v_gene: TRBV20-1
j_gene: TRBJ2-1
d_gene: .
abundance: once

CDR3aa: CASSPAGAREGKLFF
CDR3nt: TGTGCCAGCTCACCCGCGGGGGCGCGCGAAGGAAAACTGTTTTTT
v_gene: TRBV18
j_gene: TRBJ1-4
d_gene: .
abundance: .

CDR3aa: CASSLMSFAYNSPLHF
CDR3nt: TGTGCCAGCAGCTTAATGTCTTTTGCCTATAATTCACCCCTCCACTTT
v_gene: TRBV7-8
j_gene: TRBJ1-6
d_gene: .
abundance: .

CDR3aa: CAITGTFGNTIYF
CDR3nt: TGTGCCATCACCGGGACGTTTGGAAACACCATATATTTT
v_gene: TRBV10-3
j_gene: TRBJ1-3
d_gene: .
abundance: .

CDR3aa: CASTRDSYNEQFF
CDR3nt: TGTGCCAGCACTAGAGACAGTTACAATGAGCAGTTCTTC
v_gene: TRBV2
j_gene: TRBJ2-1
d_gene: .
abundance: .

CDR3aa: CASSVGAGRSNTEAFF
CDR3nt: TGCGCCAGCAGTGTTGGGGCAGGGCGAAGCAACACTGAAGCTTTCTTT
v_gene: TRBV5-1
j_gene: TRBJ1-1
d_gene: .
abundance: .

CDR3aa: CSASDGEAFF
CDR3nt: TGCAGTGCTAGTGACGGTGAAGCTTTCTTT
v_gene: TRBV20-1
j_gene: TRBJ1-1
d_gene: .
abundance: .

CDR3aa: CASSPNRDMHQPQHF
CDR3nt: TGTGCCAGCAGTCCAAATCGGGACATGCATCAGCCCCAGCATTTT
v_gene: TRBV7-6
j_gene: TRBJ1-5
d_gene: .
abundance: .

CDR3aa: CASSEGFEKLFF
CDR3nt: TGTGCCAGCAGTGAAGGGTTCGAAAAACTGTTTTTT
v_gene: TRBV2
j_gene: TRBJ1-4
d_gene: .
abundance: .

CDR3aa: CASSFPDRGSFSRGYTF
CDR3nt: TGTGCCAGCAGTTTCCCCGACAGGGGCAGTTTTTCACGTGGCTACACCTTC
v_gene: TRBV28
j_gene: TRBJ1-2
d_gene: TRBD1
abundance: few

CDR3aa: CASSLIQGNEQYF
CDR3nt: TGCGCCAGCAGCTTGATACAGGGGAACGAGCAGTACTTC
v_gene: TRBV5-1
j_gene: TRBJ2-7
d_gene: TRBD1
abundance: .

CDR3aa: CASSQNTGELFF
CDR3nt: TGTGCCAGCAGTCAGAACACCGGGGAGCTGTTTTTT
v_gene: TRBV12-3/TRBV12-4
j_gene: TRBJ2-2
d_gene: .
abundance: .

CDR3aa: CASSQEVSHSAYGYTF
CDR3nt: TGCGCCAGCAGCCAAGAAGTGTCACATAGCGCCTATGGCTACACCTTC
v_gene: TRBV4-1
j_gene: TRBJ1-2
d_gene: .
abundance: .

CDR3aa: CASSLAQISETQYF
CDR3nt: TGCGCCAGCAGCTTGGCCCAGATCTCGGAGACCCAGTACTTC
v_gene: TRBV5-1
j_gene: TRBJ2-5
d_gene: .
abundance: once

CDR3aa: CSVSRQSGANVLTF
CDR3nt: TGCAGCGTTTCGAGACAGTCTGGGGCCAACGTCCTGACTTTC
v_gene: TRBV29-1
j_gene: TRBJ2-6
d_gene: .
abundance: .

CDR3aa: CASSLILTGELFF
CDR3nt: TGTGCCAGCAGCCTCATCCTAACCGGGGAGCTGTTTTTT
v_gene: TRBV11-3
j_gene: TRBJ2-2
d_gene: .
abundance: .

CDR3aa: CASSLRSTNTGELFF
CDR3nt: TGCGCCAGCAGCTTGCGCAGTACGAACACCGGGGAGCTGTTTTTT
v_gene: TRBV5-1
j_gene: TRBJ2-2
d_gene: .
abundance: .

CDR3aa: CASSSPGAGYNEQFF
CDR3nt: TGTGCCAGCAGCTCCCCGGGGGCCGGATACAATGAGCAGTTCTTC
v_gene: TRBV7-2
j_gene: TRBJ2-1
d_gene: .
abundance: .

CDR3aa: CSVEKQRYPYGYTF
CDR3nt: TGCAGCGTTGAAAAACAGCGGTATCCCTATGGCTACACCTTC
v_gene: TRBV29-1
j_gene: TRBJ1-2
d_gene: .
abundance: .

CDR3aa: CASSLGASGPYNEQFF
CDR3nt: TGTGCTAGCAGCTTAGGAGCTAGCGGACCTTACAATGAGCAGTTCTTC
v_gene: TRBV7-7
j_gene: TRBJ2-1
d_gene: TRBD2
abundance: .

CDR3aa: CASSSGGQNEKLFF
CDR3nt: TGTGCCAGTTCCTCGGGGGGGCAGAATGAAAAACTGTTTTTT
v_gene: TRBV28
j_gene: TRBJ1-4
d_gene: .
abundance: .

CDR3aa: CASSPGQGREKLFF
CDR3nt: TGTGCCAGCTCACCCGGACAGGGGAGGGAAAAACTGTTTTTT
v_gene: TRBV18
j_gene: TRBJ1-4
d_gene: TRBD1
abundance: .

CDR3aa: CASSLQGGYEQYF
CDR3nt: TGTGCCAGCAGCTTGCAGGGTGGCTACGAGCAGTACTTC
v_gene: TRBV5-5
j_gene: TRBJ2-7
d_gene: .
abundance: .